One sample yielded the 3 T cell receptor beta chains listed below, sequenced in a study of shared clonotypes between healthy human individuals. Naivety among CD8 cells was defined by CD45RO negativity and positive CCR7 selection, thereby excluding terminally differentiated effector memory CD45RA+ cells. Method: immunoSEQ multiplex PCR; TCRdb's copy keeps in-frame clones and lacks some. The sample comprises fewer than 850,000 clones, 90% to 98% of which are singletons, and under 0.25% rests with the top ten. The sequencing input was naive CD8+ T cells sorted from blood. Source of these receptors: a man aged 30 to 45 in good health.

CDR3 sequence: CASSVEGGFAGELFF. Here the CDR3 DNA reads TGTGCCAGCAGCGTAGAAGGGGGCTTCGCCGGGGAGCTGTTTTTT. The V and J genes are TRBV9 and TRBJ2-2, with 7 bases matching TRBD1. V lost 0 bases to trimming and J lost 6 bases; unmatched junction nucleotides: 5. This CDR3 spans 15 amino acids. Germline V gene lookup returns CDR1 SGDLS and CDR2 YYNGEE. Looking up the rest from reference TRBV9 and TRBJ2-2 gives the full variable domain: DSGVTQTPKHLITATGQRVTLRCSPRSGDLSVYWYQQSLDQGLQFLIQYYNGEERAKGNILERFSAQQFPDLHSELNLSSLELGDSALYFCASSVEGGFAGELFFGEGSRLTVL.

The chain uses TRBV11-2 and TRBJ2-1, with D unclear. Germline CDR1 SGHAT, CDR2 FQNNGV. CDR3 length: 15 residues. The V and J ends lost 1 base and 5 bases respectively, with 12 bases between them. Written as DNA, the CDR3 is TGTGCCAGCAGCTTAGTGGGCCCCCCGGACAATGAGCAGTTCTTC. Its protein product is CASSLVGPPDNEQFF. The variable domain in full, with the rest retrieved from reference TRBV11-2 and TRBJ2-1, is EAGVAQSPRYKIIEKRQSVAFWCNPISGHATLYWYQQILGQGPKLLIQFQNNGVVDDSQLPKDRFSAERLKGVDSTLKIQPAKLEDSAVYLCASSLVGPPDNEQFFGPGTRLTVL.

V is TRBV19 and J is TRBJ1-1, with D possibly matching TRBD1 (6 bases). The CDR3 sequence is 12 residues long. Germline CDR1 reads LNHDA; CDR2 reads SQIVND (reference sequence). The ends were cut back, 4 bases at V and 6 bases at J, with 9 bases in the middle. CDR3 DNA sequence: TGTGCCAGTAGTAAAGGGGGTCCTGAAGCTTTCTTT. It translates to CASSKGGPEAFF.